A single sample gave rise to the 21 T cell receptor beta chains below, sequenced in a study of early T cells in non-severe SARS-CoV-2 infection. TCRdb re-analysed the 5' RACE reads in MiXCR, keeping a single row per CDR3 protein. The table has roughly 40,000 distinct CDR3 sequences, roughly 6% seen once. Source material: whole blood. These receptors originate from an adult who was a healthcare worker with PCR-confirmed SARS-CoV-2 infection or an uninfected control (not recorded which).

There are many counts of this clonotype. The CDR3 coding sequence is TGTGCCAGCAGCTTGGGGGGCGCCATGAACACTGAAGCTTTCTTT. This encodes CASSLGGAMNTEAFF. V and J are TRBV7-6 and TRBJ1-1; D perhaps matches TRBD1 (6 bases). V was trimmed by 3 bases and J by 0 bases, leaving 11 bases between them. Germline CDR1 SGHVS, CDR2 FNYEAQ. The CDR3 totals 15 residues.

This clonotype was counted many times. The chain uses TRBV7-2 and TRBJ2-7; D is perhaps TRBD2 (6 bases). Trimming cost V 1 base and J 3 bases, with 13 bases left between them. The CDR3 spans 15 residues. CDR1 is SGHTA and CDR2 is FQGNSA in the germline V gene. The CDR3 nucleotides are TGTGCCAGCAGCTTAGTTGGGGGGAATCACTACGAGCAGTACTTC. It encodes CASSLVGGNHYEQYF.

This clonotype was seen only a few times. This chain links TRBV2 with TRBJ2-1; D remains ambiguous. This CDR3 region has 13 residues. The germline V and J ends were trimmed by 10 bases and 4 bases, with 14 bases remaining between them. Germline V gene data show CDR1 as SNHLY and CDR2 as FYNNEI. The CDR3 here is CAILRRTYNEQFF. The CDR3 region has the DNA TGTGCCATCCTTAGGCGCACATACAATGAGCAGTTCTTC. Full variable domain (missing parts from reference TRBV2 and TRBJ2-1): EPEVTQTPSHQVTQMGQEVILRCVPISNHLYFYWYRQILGQKVEFLVSFYNNEISEKSEIFDDQFSVERPDGSNFTLKIRSTKLEDSAMYFCAILRRTYNEQFFGPGTRLTVL.

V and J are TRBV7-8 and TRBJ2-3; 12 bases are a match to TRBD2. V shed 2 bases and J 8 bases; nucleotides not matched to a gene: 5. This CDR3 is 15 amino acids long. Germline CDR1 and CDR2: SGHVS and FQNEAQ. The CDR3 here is CASSLSSSGRVTQYF. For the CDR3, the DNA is TGTGCCAGCAGCTTAAGTTCTAGCGGGAGGGTTACGCAGTATTTT.

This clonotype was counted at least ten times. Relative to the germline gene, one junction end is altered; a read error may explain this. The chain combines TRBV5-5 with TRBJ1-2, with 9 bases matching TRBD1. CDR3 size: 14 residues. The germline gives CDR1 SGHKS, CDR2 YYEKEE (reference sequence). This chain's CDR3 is CASSLDRRTGAEFF. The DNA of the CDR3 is TGTGCCAGCAGCTTGGATCGCAGGACAGGGGCTGAATTCTTC.

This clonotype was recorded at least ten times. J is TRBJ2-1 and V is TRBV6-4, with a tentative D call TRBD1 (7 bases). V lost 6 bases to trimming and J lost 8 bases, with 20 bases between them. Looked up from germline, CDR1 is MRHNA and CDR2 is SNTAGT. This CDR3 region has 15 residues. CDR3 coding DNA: TGTGCCAGCAGCCCCGGAGGGGGCGCGGTGGATGAGCAGTTCTTC. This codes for CASSPGGGAVDEQFF.

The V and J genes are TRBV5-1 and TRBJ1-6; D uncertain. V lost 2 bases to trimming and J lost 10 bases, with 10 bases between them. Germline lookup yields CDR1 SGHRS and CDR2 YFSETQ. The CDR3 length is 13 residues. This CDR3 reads CASSFESGSPLHF. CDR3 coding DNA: TGCGCCAGCAGCTTCGAATCCGGCTCACCCCTCCACTTT.

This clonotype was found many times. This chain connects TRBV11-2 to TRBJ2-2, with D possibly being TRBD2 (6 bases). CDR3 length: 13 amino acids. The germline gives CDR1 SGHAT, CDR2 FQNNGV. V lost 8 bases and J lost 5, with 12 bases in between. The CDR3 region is CASQDYLTGELFF. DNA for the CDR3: TGTGCCAGCCAGGACTATTTGACCGGGGAGCTGTTTTTT.

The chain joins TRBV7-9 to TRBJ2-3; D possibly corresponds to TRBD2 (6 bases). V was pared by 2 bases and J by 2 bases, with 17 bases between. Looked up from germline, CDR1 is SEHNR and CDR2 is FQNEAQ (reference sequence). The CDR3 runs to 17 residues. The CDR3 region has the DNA TGTGCCAGCAGCTTAAGATTTCGCGGGACCGACACAGATACGCAGTATTTT. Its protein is CASSLRFRGTDTDTQYF. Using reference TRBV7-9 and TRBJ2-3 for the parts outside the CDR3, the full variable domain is DTGVSQNPRHKITKRGQNVTFRCDPISEHNRLYWYRQTLGQGPEFLTYFQNEAQLEKSRLLSDRFSAERPKGSFSTLEIQRTEQGDSAMYLCASSLRFRGTDTDTQYFGPGTRLTVL.

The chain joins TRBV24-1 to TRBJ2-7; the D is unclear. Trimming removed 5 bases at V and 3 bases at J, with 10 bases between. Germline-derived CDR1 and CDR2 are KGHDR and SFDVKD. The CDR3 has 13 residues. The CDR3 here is CATSGLDGYEQYF. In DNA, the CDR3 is TGTGCCACCAGTGGCCTGGACGGCTACGAGCAGTACTTC.

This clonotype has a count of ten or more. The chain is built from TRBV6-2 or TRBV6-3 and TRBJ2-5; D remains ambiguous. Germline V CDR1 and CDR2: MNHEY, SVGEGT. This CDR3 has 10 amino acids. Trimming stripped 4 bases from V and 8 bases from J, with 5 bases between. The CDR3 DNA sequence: TGTGCCAGCAGTTCCAGAACCCAGTACTTC. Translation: CASSSRTQYF.

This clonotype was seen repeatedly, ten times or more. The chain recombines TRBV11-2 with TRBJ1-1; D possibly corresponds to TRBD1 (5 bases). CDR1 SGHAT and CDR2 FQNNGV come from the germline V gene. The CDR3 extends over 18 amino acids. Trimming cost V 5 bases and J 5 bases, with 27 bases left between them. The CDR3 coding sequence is TGTGCCAGCAGCCGACGGAGGCAGGGTACCCTCCTGGGGACTGAAGCTTTCTTT. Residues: CASSRRRQGTLLGTEAFF.

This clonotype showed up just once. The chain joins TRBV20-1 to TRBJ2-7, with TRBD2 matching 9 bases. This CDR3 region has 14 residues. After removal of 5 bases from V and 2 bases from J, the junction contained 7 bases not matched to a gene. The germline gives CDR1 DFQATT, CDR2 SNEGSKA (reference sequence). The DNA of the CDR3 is TGCAGTGCTGCGGGGGGGTCCCACGCCTACGAGCAGTACTTC. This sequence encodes CSAAGGSHAYEQYF.

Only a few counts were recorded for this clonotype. The CDR3 spells CASRPDRFTGELFF. DNA of the CDR3: TGTGCCAGCAGGCCCGACCGGTTCACCGGGGAGCTGTTTTTT. The chain carries TRBV6-5 and TRBJ2-2, with no clear D. The CDR3 covers 14 residues. V lost 6 bases and J 4 bases, leaving 12 bases between the germline ends. Germline V CDR1 and CDR2: MNHEY, SVGAGI.

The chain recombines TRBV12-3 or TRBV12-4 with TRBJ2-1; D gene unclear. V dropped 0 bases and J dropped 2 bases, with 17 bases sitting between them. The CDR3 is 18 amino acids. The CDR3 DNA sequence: TGTGCCAGCAGTTTAGCTGGACGATTGGCAGGCCCCTACAATGAGCAGTTCTTC. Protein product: CASSLAGRLAGPYNEQFF.

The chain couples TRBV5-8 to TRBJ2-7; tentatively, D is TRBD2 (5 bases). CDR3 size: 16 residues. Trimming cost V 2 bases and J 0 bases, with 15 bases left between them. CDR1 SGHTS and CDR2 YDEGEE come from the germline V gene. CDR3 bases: TGTGCCAGCAGCTTTTTCGACGGGGTGAACTCCTACGAGCAGTACTTC. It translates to CASSFFDGVNSYEQYF.

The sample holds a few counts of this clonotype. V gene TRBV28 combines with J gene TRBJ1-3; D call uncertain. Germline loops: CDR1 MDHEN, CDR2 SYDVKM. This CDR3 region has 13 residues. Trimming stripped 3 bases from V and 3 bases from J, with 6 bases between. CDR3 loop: CASSLGVGNTIYF. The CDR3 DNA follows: TGTGCCAGCAGTTTGGGAGTTGGAAACACCATATATTTT.

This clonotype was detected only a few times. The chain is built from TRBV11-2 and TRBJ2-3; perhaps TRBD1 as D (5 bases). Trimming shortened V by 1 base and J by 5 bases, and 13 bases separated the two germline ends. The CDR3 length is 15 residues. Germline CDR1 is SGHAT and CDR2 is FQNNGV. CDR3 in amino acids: CASSLGNRIRDTQYF. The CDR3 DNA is TGTGCCAGCAGCTTAGGAAACAGGATAAGAGATACGCAGTATTTT. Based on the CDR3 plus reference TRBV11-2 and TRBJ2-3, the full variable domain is EAGVAQSPRYKIIEKRQSVAFWCNPISGHATLYWYQQILGQGPKLLIQFQNNGVVDDSQLPKDRFSAERLKGVDSTLKIQPAKLEDSAVYLCASSLGNRIRDTQYFGPGTRLTVL.

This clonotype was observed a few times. The CDR3 here is CASSARDEPVLAKNIQYF. CDR3 bases: TGTGCCAGCAGTGCCCGGGACGAGCCTGTTTTAGCCAAAAACATTCAGTACTTC. This chain joins TRBV6-1 and TRBJ2-4, with D possibly being TRBD1 or TRBD2 (5 bases each). Looked up from germline, CDR1 is MNHNS and CDR2 is SASEGT. Deletions cut 4 bases from V and 0 bases from J, with 19 bases between. The CDR3 runs 18 residues.

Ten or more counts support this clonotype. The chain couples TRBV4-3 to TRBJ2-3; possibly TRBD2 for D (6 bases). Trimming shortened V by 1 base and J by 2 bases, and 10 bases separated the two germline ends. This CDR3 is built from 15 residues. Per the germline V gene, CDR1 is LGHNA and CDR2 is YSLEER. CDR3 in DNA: TGCGCCAGCAGCCAAGGCGCGGGAATCACAGATACGCAGTATTTT. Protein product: CASSQGAGITDTQYF.

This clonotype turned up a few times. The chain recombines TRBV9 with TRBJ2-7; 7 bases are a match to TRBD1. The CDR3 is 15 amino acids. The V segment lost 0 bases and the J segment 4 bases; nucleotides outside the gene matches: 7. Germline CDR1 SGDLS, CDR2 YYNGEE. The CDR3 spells CASSVDGSRGYEQYF. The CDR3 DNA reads TGTGCCAGCAGCGTAGATGGGAGCAGGGGGTACGAGCAGTACTTC.